The 4 T cell receptor beta chains in this list originate from one sample, sequenced in a study of beta chain features in type 1 diabetes. Study-level results: Across all four CD4+ subsets, people with type 1 diabetes showed modestly shorter TCRB CDR3s.

Expressed TCRB transcripts got sequenced, as all isolated RNA was reverse transcribed. TCRdb's table, derived via immunoSEQ multiplex PCR, lists solely in-frame clones and lacks some. The data contain roughly 400,000 clones, over 8.5% of them singletons. No antigen has been identified for these receptors. The sequenced material came from central memory CD4+ T cells from blood. The receptors here all came from a man aged 25 to 40 with type 1 diabetes.

The chain uses TRBV7-2 and TRBJ2-3; unclear D gene. The V end was cut by 0 bases, the J end by 5 bases, with 6 bases between. The CDR3 totals 13 residues. Germline CDR1 SGHTA, CDR2 FQGNSA. CDR3 region: CASSLAPKDTQYF. The CDR3 DNA reads TGTGCCAGCAGCTTAGCCCCAAAAGATACGCAGTATTTT.

This clone has a handful of counts. V usage is TRBV7-2 and J usage is TRBJ2-1; 8 bases fit TRBD2. V gave up 2 bases and J gave up 8 bases; unmatched junction bases: 14. Germline assignment: CDR1 SGHTA and CDR2 FQGNSA. The CDR3 is 17 residues long. The CDR3 DNA sequence: TGTGCCAGCAGCTTAATTATGTTCGCGGGAGGTTCAGATGAGCAGTTCTTC. This encodes CASSLIMFAGGSDEQFF.

The chain couples TRBV11-1 to TRBJ1-2, with 8 bases identical to TRBD1. CDR1 is SGHAT, CDR2 FQDESV, per germline (reference sequence). The ends lost 2 bases at V and 1 base at J; junction bases unmatched: 3. CDR3 length: 15 residues. The CDR3: CASSLQQGDNYGYTF. In nucleotides, the CDR3 is TGTGCCAGCAGCTTACAACAGGGGGATAACTATGGCTACACCTTC. Full variable domain (missing parts from reference TRBV11-1 and TRBJ1-2): EAEVAQSPRYKITEKSQAVAFWCDPISGHATLYWYRQILGQGPELLVQFQDESVVDDSQLPKDRFSAERLKGVDSTLKIQPAELGDSAMYLCASSLQQGDNYGYTFGSGTRLTVV.

This clone has a count of ten or more. This chain connects TRBV27 to TRBJ2-2, with 8 nucleotides matching TRBD1. Germline V lookup: CDR1 MNHEY, CDR2 SMNVEV (reference sequence). Germline trimming cut 5 bases from V and 3 bases from J; bases unmatched to any gene: 2. There are 14 residues in the CDR3. As DNA, the CDR3 is TGTGCCAGCAGTAGGACAGGGCACACCGGGGAGCTGTTTTTT. It is translated as CASSRTGHTGELFF.